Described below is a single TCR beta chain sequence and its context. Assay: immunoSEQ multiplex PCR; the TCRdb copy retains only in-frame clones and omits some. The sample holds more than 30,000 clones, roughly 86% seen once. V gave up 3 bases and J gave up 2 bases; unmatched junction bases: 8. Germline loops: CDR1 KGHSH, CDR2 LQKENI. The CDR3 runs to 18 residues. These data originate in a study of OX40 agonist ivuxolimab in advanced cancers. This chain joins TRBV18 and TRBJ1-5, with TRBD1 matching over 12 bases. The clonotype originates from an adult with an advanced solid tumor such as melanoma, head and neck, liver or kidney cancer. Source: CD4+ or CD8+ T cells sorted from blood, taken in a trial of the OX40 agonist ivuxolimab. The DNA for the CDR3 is TGTGCCAGCTCACCGCCGGGACAGGGGGCAGGGGGCAATCAGCCCCAGCATTTT. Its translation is CASSPPGQGAGGNQPQHF.